Following are 28 T cell receptor beta chains from one sample sequenced in a study of blood T cell repertoires in COVID-19. Data came from immunoSEQ multiplex PCR; TCRdb stores just in-frame clones and leaves some out. The repertoire includes approximately 130,000 clones, around 78% of them detected once, and 11% sits in the top ten. Sequencing was done on a sample of peripheral blood. The receptor set was obtained from a human donor in a cohort sampled during active COVID-19.

This clone was detected a few times. V is TRBV18 and J is TRBJ2-7; 9 nucleotides align to TRBD1. Germline V gene sequence: CDR1 KGHSH, CDR2 LQKENI. Unmatched junction bases numbered 9, after V lost 1 base and J lost 5 bases. The CDR3 sequence is 16 residues long. The CDR3 reads CASSPLTGQGINEQYF. The CDR3 DNA sequence: TGTGCCAGCTCACCACTGACGGGACAGGGCATCAACGAGCAGTACTTC.

This sequence joins TRBV7-8 and TRBJ1-5, with 7 bases that match TRBD1. This CDR3 has 14 amino acids. V trimming: 4 bases; J trimming: 6 bases; junction bases outside the gene matches: 6. CDR1 is SGHVS, CDR2 FQNEAQ, per germline. In DNA, the CDR3 is TGTGCCAGCAGCTGGGACAGCAAAGGTCAGCCCCAGCATTTT. Its translation: CASSWDSKGQPQHF.

V and J are TRBV29-1 and TRBJ1-2; possible D gene TRBD1, 5 bases. Looked up from germline, CDR1 is SQVTM and CDR2 is ANQGSEA. The CDR3 extends over 12 amino acids. The V and J ends lost 7 bases and 2 bases respectively, with 11 bases between them. The CDR3 DNA follows: TGCAGCGCCGACGACAGAAACTATGGCTACACCTTC. Translation: CSADDRNYGYTF.

The gene calls are TRBV5-1 and TRBJ1-1; 7 positions match TRBD1. Trimming removed 0 bases from V and 0 bases from J; junction bases left unmatched: 5. The germline CDR1 and CDR2 sequences are SGHRS and YFSETQ. This CDR3 has 16 amino acids. The CDR3 is CASSLVAGGMNTEAFF. Here the CDR3 DNA reads TGCGCCAGCAGCTTGGTGGCAGGGGGGATGAACACTGAAGCTTTCTTT.

The rearrangement uses TRBV9 and TRBJ2-2; TRBD1 agrees at 7 bases. CDR1 and CDR2 (germline): SGDLS, YYNGEE. V trimming: 7 bases; J trimming: 3 bases; junction bases outside the gene matches: 0. This CDR3 has 12 residues. The CDR3 sequence: CASDRDTGELFF. CDR3 nucleotides: TGTGCCAGCGACAGGGACACCGGGGAGCTGTTTTTT.

The V and J genes are TRBV7-7 and TRBJ2-1, with 8 bases lining up with TRBD1. CDR1 is SSHAT, CDR2 FNYEAQ, per germline (reference sequence). V gave up 5 bases and J gave up 2 bases; unmatched junction bases: 8. CDR3 size: 16 residues. The CDR3 sequence is CASSPKTGETYNEQFF. Here the CDR3 DNA reads TGTGCCAGCAGCCCTAAGACAGGGGAGACCTACAATGAGCAGTTCTTC. The full variable domain, completed using reference TRBV7-7 and TRBJ2-1, is GAGVSQSPRYKVTKRGQDVTLRCDPISSHATLYWYQQALGQGPEFLTYFNYEAQPDKSGLPSDRFSAERPEGSISTLTIQRTEQRDSAMYRCASSPKTGETYNEQFFGPGTRLTVL.

V usage is TRBV19 and J usage is TRBJ1-2; unclear D gene. The CDR3 extends over 16 amino acids. V was trimmed by 4 bases and J by 2 bases, leaving 17 bases between them. Germline values: CDR1 LNHDA, CDR2 SQIVND (reference sequence). The DNA of the CDR3 is TGTGCCAGTAGTACCTCCTACCGTGTCCGCAACTATGGCTACACCTTC. Protein sequence: CASSTSYRVRNYGYTF. Variable domain in full (rest from reference TRBV19 and TRBJ1-2): DGGITQSPKYLFRKEGQNVTLSCEQNLNHDAMYWYRQDPGQGLRLIYYSQIVNDFQKGDIAEGYSVSREKKESFPLTVTSAQKNPTAFYLCASSTSYRVRNYGYTFGSGTRLTVV.

V is TRBV6-2 or TRBV6-3 and J is TRBJ1-1; 7 bases are a match to TRBD1. CDR1 is MNHEY and CDR2 is SVGEGT in the germline V gene. The CDR3 spans 16 residues. Trimming at V came to 4 bases and at J to 1 base, leaving 9 bases not matched to a gene. The CDR3: CASSSPGQPRNTEAFF. In DNA form, the CDR3 reads TGTGCCAGCAGTTCCCCGGGACAGCCGAGGAACACTGAAGCTTTCTTT.

The J gene is TRBJ1-1, the V gene TRBV27; 7 bases map to TRBD1. J lost 5 bases, V lost 5 bases, and 5 bases had no gene match. Germline lookup yields CDR1 MNHEY and CDR2 SMNVEV (reference sequence). This CDR3 contains 13 residues. CDR3 protein: CASSPLRGTEAFF. CDR3 in DNA: TGTGCCAGCAGTCCCCTCAGGGGGACTGAAGCTTTCTTT.

For the CDR3, the DNA is TGTGCCAGCAGCTTGGCGCGGGGCCGGGGCAATGAGCAGTTCTTC. Amino acids: CASSLARGRGNEQFF. J is TRBJ2-1 and V is TRBV5-8, with D possibly matching TRBD2 (6 bases). Germline assignment: CDR1 SGHTS and CDR2 YDEGEE. Trimming removed 0 bases at V and 6 bases at J, with 13 bases between. This CDR3 is built from 15 residues.

The genes are TRBV5-1 and TRBJ2-7, with a tentative D call TRBD1 (6 bases). CDR3 length equals 16 residues. V shed 1 base and J shed 5 bases, with 19 bases lying between them. CDR1 and CDR2 (germline): SGHRS, YFSETQ. This CDR3 reads CASSLSLSQGMNEQYF. The DNA for the CDR3 is TGCGCCAGCAGCTTGTCATTATCACAGGGAATGAACGAGCAGTACTTC.

The CDR3 loop reads CASSLSGEREAFF. CDR3 DNA sequence: TGTGCCAGCAGTTTGTCGGGTGAAAGAGAAGCTTTCTTT. The genes are TRBV28 and TRBJ1-1; no clear D gene. In germline, CDR1 is MDHEN, CDR2 SYDVKM. The CDR3 is 13 residues long. The V end was cut by 3 bases, the J end by 8 bases, with 13 bases between.

This chain links TRBV27 with TRBJ2-3, with TRBD1 matching over 8 bases. Germline values: CDR1 MNHEY, CDR2 SMNVEV (reference sequence). The CDR3 is 15 residues long. J lost 2 bases, V lost 6 bases, and 7 bases had no gene match. Written as DNA, the CDR3 is TGTGCCAGCAGCGTTTACAGGGGGTACACAGATACGCAGTATTTT. Its protein product is CASSVYRGYTDTQYF.

The genes are TRBV30 and TRBJ2-7; 9 nucleotides line up with TRBD2. The CDR3 loop spans 14 amino acids. Germline V gives CDR1 GTSNPN, CDR2 SVGIG (reference sequence). Trimming cost V 3 bases and J 6 bases; bases outside gene matches: 9. This CDR3 reads CAWRSAGGTGEQYF. In DNA form, the CDR3 reads TGTGCCTGGAGGTCGGCGGGGGGGACGGGCGAGCAGTACTTC.

The chain is built from TRBV10-2 and TRBJ2-3; weak D call: TRBD2 (5 bases). The V gene's germline CDR1 is WSHSY and CDR2 SAAADI. CDR3 length: 14 amino acids. Trimming shortened V by 6 bases and J by 2 bases, and 12 bases separated the two germline ends. In nucleotides, the CDR3 is TGCGCCAGCAGAGGAGGAACCGACACAGATACGCAGTATTTT. This translates into CASRGGTDTDTQYF.

This clone was seen more than once but under ten times. V and J are TRBV4-1 and TRBJ2-7; 12 nucleotides line up with TRBD2. The CDR3 contains 17 residues. Germline V gene data show CDR1 as MGHRA and CDR2 as YSYEKL. After removal of 1 base from V and 2 bases from J, the junction contained 6 bases not matched to a gene. CDR3 sequence (DNA): TGCGCCAGCAGCCAAGCCCGACTAGCGGGGGAAGCCTACGAGCAGTACTTC. Translating gives CASSQARLAGEAYEQYF.

This clone was picked up a small number of times. The chain's CDR3 is CASRAAPGGELFF. CDR3 in DNA: TGCGCCAGCAGAGCGGCCCCAGGCGGGGAGCTGTTTTTT. The V gene is TRBV10-1, the J gene TRBJ2-2, with a tentative D call TRBD2 (5 bases). Germline V CDR1 and CDR2: WNHNN, SYGVQD (reference sequence). This CDR3 is built from 13 residues. With 6 bases removed from V and 7 bases from J, the gap between germline ends came to 12 bases.

This chain connects TRBV5-6 to TRBJ1-3; tentatively, D is TRBD1 (5 bases). The CDR3 extends over 18 amino acids. Trimming removed 1 base from V and 2 bases from J, with 19 bases in between. CDR1 is SGHDT, CDR2 YYEEEE, per germline. In DNA, the CDR3 is TGTGCCAGCAGCTTGTGGTTCGGGGGGTCTAGGCCTGGAAACACCATATATTTT. Residues: CASSLWFGGSRPGNTIYF.

This clone has just one count. The chain couples TRBV10-3 to TRBJ2-3; 10 bases align to TRBD2. Trimming cost V 8 bases and J 5 bases; bases outside gene matches: 10. Germline V gives CDR1 ENHRY, CDR2 SYGVKD. The CDR3 is 15 amino acids. For the CDR3, the DNA is TGTGCCATCTCGGGAAAGCGGGGGGGATTAGATACGCAGTATTTT. Translated, it gives CAISGKRGGLDTQYF.

The V and J genes are TRBV5-6 and TRBJ2-5; 10 nucleotides match TRBD2. The CDR3 runs to 15 residues. V shed 7 bases, J shed 1 base, and the junction held 7 bases outside the gene matches. CDR1 is SGHDT, CDR2 YYEEEE, per germline. The CDR3 spells CASSGLAGAQETQYF. Here the CDR3 DNA reads TGTGCCAGCTCGGGGCTAGCGGGGGCCCAAGAGACCCAGTACTTC.

This chain uses TRBV18 with TRBJ2-2; 7 nucleotides agree with TRBD1. The V segment lost 4 bases and the J segment 3 bases; nucleotides outside the gene matches: 8. Germline values: CDR1 KGHSH, CDR2 LQKENI. CDR3 length equals 16 residues. The DNA for the CDR3 is TGTGCCAGCTCACACGGACAGGCTGGATACACCGGGGAGCTGTTTTTT. Its protein is CASSHGQAGYTGELFF.

The chain couples TRBV7-8 to TRBJ1-5; D gene unclear. The CDR3 covers 13 residues. V was pared by 4 bases and J by 0 bases, with 4 bases between. Germline lookup yields CDR1 SGHVS and CDR2 FQNEAQ. The DNA for the CDR3 is TGTGCCAGCAGCTCCCATAGCAATCAGCCCCAGCATTTT. Its protein product is CASSSHSNQPQHF.

The rearrangement uses TRBV5-6 and TRBJ2-1, with D possibly being TRBD1 (6 bases). This CDR3 contains 14 residues. V dropped 4 bases and J dropped 8 bases, with 16 bases sitting between them. CDR1 SGHDT and CDR2 YYEEEE come from the germline V gene. Written as DNA, the CDR3 is TGTGCCAGCAGCGGCAATCAGGGGATCGATGAGCAGTTCTTC. Amino acid sequence: CASSGNQGIDEQFF.

The rearrangement uses TRBV6-1 and TRBJ2-1, with D possibly TRBD2 on 5 matching bases. The germline V and J ends were trimmed by 2 bases and 8 bases, with 19 bases remaining between them. The length of the CDR3 is 16 residues. The germline V gene has CDR1 MNHNS and CDR2 SASEGT. The CDR3 spells CASSERAFTTGDEQFF. The DNA for the CDR3 is TGTGCCAGCAGTGAAAGGGCCTTTACGACCGGGGATGAGCAGTTCTTC.

A single count supports this clone. This chain links TRBV7-6 with TRBJ1-1, with unresolved D. V was cut by 3 bases and J by 0 bases, with 20 bases left in between. The germline V gene encodes CDR1 SGHVS and CDR2 FNYEAQ. The CDR3 consists of 18 residues. In nucleotides, the CDR3 is TGTGCCAGCAGCTTGAGTGAAGGCTGGGCATTAATGAACACTGAAGCTTTCTTT. This encodes CASSLSEGWALMNTEAFF.

This clone showed up just a few times. The chain joins TRBV29-1 to TRBJ2-1; no firm D call. Germline values: CDR1 SQVTM, CDR2 ANQGSEA. This CDR3 region has 13 residues. The V and J ends lost 4 bases and 7 bases respectively, with 14 bases between them. CDR3 protein: CSVASGRGNEQFF. DNA of the CDR3: TGCAGCGTTGCATCAGGTCGTGGGAATGAGCAGTTCTTC.

V is TRBV11-2 and J is TRBJ2-7; TRBD1 agrees at 8 bases. Germline V gene sequence: CDR1 SGHAT, CDR2 FQNNGV. Trimming cost V 5 bases and J 2 bases; bases outside gene matches: 14. The CDR3 has 17 amino acids. The CDR3 DNA reads as TGTGCCAGCAGCCCGATAAGACGGACAGGGTCCACCTACGAGCAGTACTTC. Protein product: CASSPIRRTGSTYEQYF.

The chain carries TRBV5-6 and TRBJ2-7; unclear D gene. CDR1 SGHDT and CDR2 YYEEEE come from the germline V gene. This CDR3 contains 14 residues. Trimming shortened V by 0 bases and J by 3 bases, and 10 bases separated the two germline ends. The CDR3 reads CASSLVDWVYEQYF. The CDR3 DNA reads TGTGCCAGCAGCTTGGTTGACTGGGTCTACGAGCAGTACTTC.